This TCR beta chain was recorded in a study of cytomegalovirus exposure and HLA in healthy donors. 60 Vbeta and 13 Jbeta primers were used in PCR. Repertoires were generated with immunoSEQ multiplex PCR, while TCRdb's copy carries only in-frame clones and drops some. The table shows 200,000 to 250,000 clones, with 83% occurring only once. Donors likely had unrecorded immune exposures despite being nominally healthy when sampled. Comments on this clone: Its antigen is currently unknown.

Study-level findings and limits: When the data were analyzed later, several of the most significant clusters appeared to be linked to common viral pathogens. The Asian-associated ancestry cluster reportedly had fewer N-insertions than the roughly 670-donor mean in a later analysis.

The specimen was PBMCs. This receptor was obtained from a girl aged 5 to 17 in good health and CMV-seronegative.

CDR3 in amino acids: CASSRQGRGGQETQYF. The CDR3 DNA follows: TGTGCCAGCAGCCGACAGGGTAGGGGTGGACAAGAGACCCAGTACTTC. The chain uses TRBV28 and TRBJ2-5; 7 bases are a match to TRBD1. This CDR3 comprises 16 residues. Germline V gene data show CDR1 as MDHEN and CDR2 as SYDVKM. V lost 6 bases, J lost 2 bases, and 12 bases stayed unmatched.